One and the same sample provided the 5 T cell receptor beta chains below, sequenced in a study of blood T cell repertoires in COVID-19. Data came from immunoSEQ multiplex PCR; TCRdb stores just in-frame clones and leaves some out. The sample consists of a few hundred thousand clones, just over 90% of them appearing once. Source material: PBMCs or T cells enriched from blood (not recorded which). The receptor source for this set is a woman aged 40 to 50 who had been exposed to COVID-19.

This chain connects TRBV5-4 to TRBJ2-3, with D perhaps matching TRBD2 (5 bases). The CDR3 loop spans 18 amino acids. Per the germline V gene, CDR1 is SGHNT and CDR2 is YYREEE (reference sequence). V shed 3 bases and J shed 4 bases, with 24 bases lying between them. The CDR3 sequence: CASSSPVLGNTDADTQYF. CDR3 in DNA: TGTGCCAGCAGCTCCCCCGTCCTCGGGAACACGGACGCAGATACGCAGTATTTT.

This chain uses TRBV6-5 with TRBJ1-2, with D hard to call. Trimming pared 5 bases from V and 0 bases from J, leaving 10 bases between. Germline assignment: CDR1 MNHEY and CDR2 SVGAGI. The CDR3 extends over 14 amino acids. CDR3 loop: CASSKFPPNYGYTF. For the CDR3, the DNA is TGTGCCAGCAGTAAATTTCCTCCTAACTATGGCTACACCTTC.

The chain is built from TRBV11-2 and TRBJ2-7; possible D gene TRBD2, 7 bases. Per germline, CDR1 SGHAT and CDR2 FQNNGV. The CDR3 is 17 residues long. V lost 6 bases to trimming and J lost 0 bases, with 21 bases between them. CDR3 protein: CASSQAAGAFPSYEQYF. The CDR3 bases are TGTGCCAGCAGTCAGGCGGCGGGGGCCTTCCCCTCCTACGAGCAGTACTTC.

This clone was observed a handful of times. V and J are TRBV19 and TRBJ1-2; D might be TRBD1 (6 bases). CDR3 size: 15 residues. In germline, CDR1 is LNHDA, CDR2 SQIVND (reference sequence). The V and J ends lost 5 bases and 7 bases respectively, with 20 bases between them. CDR3 nucleotides: TGTGCCAGTAGTTCCTTACCCGTGGACAGTCGTGGCTACACCTTC. It codes for CASSSLPVDSRGYTF.

The V and J genes are TRBV9 and TRBJ2-3; 9 positions match TRBD2. The CDR3 contains 16 residues. With 0 bases clipped from V and 3 bases from J, the junction kept 5 bases outside the gene matches. Germline lookup yields CDR1 SGDLS and CDR2 YYNGEE. CDR3 sequence: CASSVGNSGRTDTQYF. CDR3 in DNA: TGTGCCAGCAGCGTAGGAAATAGCGGGAGAACAGATACGCAGTATTTT.